This entry lists 9 T cell receptor beta chains sequenced from one sample in a study of lymphopenia after photon versus proton radiotherapy (dated by TCRdb to between 2018 and 2021). The library was built by means of the immunoSEQ multiplex PCR assay. In its TCRdb copy, this immuneACCESS table keeps in-frame sequences only and misses some clones. Where compared with another copy, unresolved V genes explain less than half of these, and the others have no known cause. In this sample the table shows tens of thousands of clones, around 89% of which occur a single time. The ten largest clones represent around 10% of the sample. The starting material was peripheral blood, obtained from a patient treated with proton-based radiotherapy. The receptor source for this set is a man at least 80 years old with esophageal cancer.

V usage is TRBV6-1 and J usage is TRBJ1-1; D call uncertain. V was trimmed by 7 bases and J by 6 bases, leaving 9 bases between them. Germline assignment: CDR1 MNHNS and CDR2 SASEGT. CDR3 length: 11 residues. CDR3 bases: TGTGCCAGCATGGGTAGCCCTGAAGCTTTCTTT. Translation gives CASMGSPEAFF.

The chain uses TRBV7-2 and TRBJ1-1; no clear D. Germline CDR1 is SGHTA and CDR2 is FQGNSA. V was trimmed by 6 bases and J by 7 bases, leaving 15 bases between them. The CDR3 extends over 13 amino acids. Written as DNA, the CDR3 is TGTGCCAGCAGTTCTAGACAAAACGGTGAAGCTTTCTTT. Its translation is CASSSRQNGEAFF.

The rearrangement joins TRBV25-1 to TRBJ1-1, with D perhaps TRBD1 (6 bases). V lost 5 bases and J 6 bases, leaving 13 bases between the germline ends. Germline assignment: CDR1 MGHDK and CDR2 SYGVNS. This CDR3 is built from 13 residues. The DNA for the CDR3 is TGTGCCAGCAGTATGGGGGGCAGCCCTGAAGCTTTCTTT. This translates into CASSMGGSPEAFF.

The genes are TRBV10-3 and TRBJ2-7, with TRBD2 as a possible D gene (6 bases). There are 12 residues in the CDR3. The germline CDR1 and CDR2 sequences are ENHRY and SYGVKD. CDR3 in amino acids: CATNGGTYEQYF. CDR3 DNA: TGTGCAACGAATGGGGGGACCTACGAGCAGTACTTC.

The chain recombines TRBV19 with TRBJ1-6; unclear D gene. This CDR3 is 13 amino acids long. V gave up 2 bases and J gave up 13 bases, with 12 bases separating them. The V gene's germline CDR1 is LNHDA and CDR2 SQIVND (reference sequence). CDR3 loop: CASSILKDAPLHF. The CDR3 nucleotides are TGTGCCAGTAGTATACTTAAGGACGCTCCCCTCCACTTT. The full variable domain, with the rest looked up from reference TRBV19 and TRBJ1-6, is DGGITQSPKYLFRKEGQNVTLSCEQNLNHDAMYWYRQDPGQGLRLIYYSQIVNDFQKGDIAEGYSVSREKKESFPLTVTSAQKNPTAFYLCASSILKDAPLHFGNGTRLTVT.

V and J are TRBV6-5 and TRBJ1-3; D gene ambiguous. Germline values: CDR1 MNHEY, CDR2 SVGAGI. There are 15 residues in the CDR3. The ends were cut back, 2 bases at V and 0 bases at J, with 8 bases in the middle. CDR3 protein: CASSYGEPSGNTIYF. The CDR3 nucleotides read TGTGCCAGCAGTTACGGGGAGCCCTCTGGAAACACCATATATTTT.

This chain connects TRBV7-2 to TRBJ2-2; D unresolved. The V end was cut by 1 base, the J end by 4 bases, with 10 bases between. Germline V lookup: CDR1 SGHTA, CDR2 FQGNSA. The CDR3 is made up of 15 amino acids. The CDR3 reads CASSLGSALTGELFF. The CDR3 coding sequence is TGTGCCAGCAGCTTAGGATCGGCACTCACCGGGGAGCTGTTTTTT.

The chain carries TRBV7-9 and TRBJ2-7; no firm D call. Trimming left V 5 bases short and J 3 bases short, with 5 bases between. The CDR3 is made up of 11 amino acids. The germline gives CDR1 SEHNR, CDR2 FQNEAQ (reference sequence). CDR3 amino acids: CASSPGYEQYF. The CDR3 DNA reads TGTGCCAGCAGCCCAGGCTACGAGCAGTACTTC.

The V call is TRBV18, the J call TRBJ1-1; tentative D call: TRBD1 (5 bases). Deletions cut 3 bases from V and 7 bases from J, with 9 bases between. Germline V CDR1 and CDR2: KGHSH, LQKENI. The CDR3 runs 12 residues. DNA for the CDR3: TGTGCCAGCTCACCGATGACAGATGAAGCTTTCTTT. Protein: CASSPMTDEAFF.